This entry concerns a single T cell receptor (beta chain). Its specificity is unknown. This CDR3 is built from 13 residues. V lost 7 bases, J lost 0 bases, and 13 bases lay in between. The V gene's germline CDR1 is SQVTM and CDR2 ANQGSEA. The sample comes from a study of cytomegalovirus exposure and HLA in healthy donors. The study's findings and limits: Among TCR beta chains, those listed as cytomegalovirus-associated numbered over 150.

The data were produced by immunoSEQ multiplex PCR, yet TCRdb's version contains in-frame clones alone and is incomplete. The sample carries about 220,000 clones, 75% to 95% recorded once. The sequence came from a woman under 30 in good health and CMV-seronegative. This chain links TRBV29-1 with TRBJ2-7; TRBD1 is a possible D gene (6 bases). Specimen: PBMCs. The CDR3 protein is CSAQGTDSYEQYF. The CDR3 DNA reads as TGCAGCGCTCAGGGGACCGACTCCTACGAGCAGTACTTC.